Following are 24 T cell receptor beta chains from one sample sequenced in a study of T-cell memory formation after mild COVID-19. MiXCR was run by TCRdb on the 5' RACE reads, yielding one entry per CDR3 protein. The table shows around 370,000 distinct CDR3 sequences, with more than 20% occurring only once. The sequencing sample was made of PBMCs or a T cell subset sorted from them (not recorded which). The receptors derive from an adult woman who had mild COVID-19 (a few samples of this study predate the infection). Cell type and time point are not known.

The chain employs TRBV20-1 and TRBJ2-7; 9 bases are shared with TRBD1. Unmatched junction bases numbered 14, after V lost 2 bases and J lost 6 bases. In germline, CDR1 is DFQATT, CDR2 SNEGSKA (reference sequence). The CDR3 consists of 16 residues. CDR3 DNA: TGCAGTGCTAGATCCCGGGACAGGGATTTCTCCGGCGAGCAGTACTTC. Amino acid sequence: CSARSRDRDFSGEQYF.

In this sample, this clonotype turned up a few times. The genes are TRBV20-1 and TRBJ2-5; D may be TRBD2 (5 bases). Per germline, CDR1 DFQATT and CDR2 SNEGSKA (reference sequence). The V and J ends lost 3 bases and 7 bases respectively, with 12 bases between them. The CDR3 has 12 amino acids. CDR3 DNA sequence: TGCAGTGCTAGCCTGGAGGTCCGGACCCAGTACTTC. Residues: CSASLEVRTQYF.

V usage is TRBV4-1 and J usage is TRBJ1-6; maybe TRBD1 (5 bases). The germline gives CDR1 MGHRA, CDR2 YSYEKL. CDR3 length: 16 residues. Deletions cut 0 bases from V and 9 bases from J, with 15 bases between. The CDR3 DNA sequence: TGCGCCAGCAGCCAAGATGTCGGGCAGGGTGGTTCACCCCTCCACTTT. It codes for CASSQDVGQGGSPLHF.

The chain is built from TRBV18 and TRBJ1-5; D might be TRBD1 (6 bases). Germline V gene data show CDR1 as KGHSH and CDR2 as LQKENI. This CDR3 is 17 amino acids long. The V end lost 0 bases, the J end lost 0 bases, and 12 bases lay between the germline ends. In DNA, the CDR3 is TGTGCCAGCTCACCACCTGGGGGGGCTGGTAGCAATCAGCCCCAGCATTTT. Translated, it gives CASSPPGGAGSNQPQHF.

This chain uses TRBV7-9 with TRBJ2-1; 8 bases match TRBD2. Trimming took 11 bases from V and 6 from J; bases not matched to a gene: 6. The CDR3 contains 12 residues. The germline V gene has CDR1 SEHNR and CDR2 FQNEAQ (reference sequence). Written as DNA, the CDR3 is TGTGCCCCGGGAGGGGGGCGCAATGAGCAGTTCTTC. Protein product: CAPGGGRNEQFF.

The CDR3 loop is CSVKTSGRRETQYF. CDR3 coding DNA: TGCAGTGTTAAGACTAGCGGGAGGAGGGAGACCCAGTACTTC. The chain carries TRBV20-1 and TRBJ2-5; 13 bases align to TRBD2. With 7 bases clipped from V and 5 bases from J, the junction kept 7 bases outside the gene matches. The germline CDR1 and CDR2 sequences are DFQATT and SNEGSKA (reference sequence). The CDR3 length is 14 residues.

The chain uses TRBV18 and TRBJ1-6; D is possibly TRBD1 (6 bases). The V gene's germline CDR1 is KGHSH and CDR2 LQKENI. V was cut by 3 bases and J by 5 bases, with 14 bases left in between. The length of the CDR3 is 16 residues. The CDR3 protein is CASSPMTGRNNSPLHF. In nucleotides, the CDR3 is TGTGCCAGCTCACCTATGACAGGCCGAAATAATTCACCCCTCCACTTT.

This clonotype was detected a few times. The chain links TRBV29-1 to TRBJ2-1, with 13 bases aligning to TRBD2. Germline CDR1 SQVTM, CDR2 ANQGSEA. The CDR3 is made up of 14 amino acids. Unmatched junction bases numbered 9, after V lost 7 bases and J lost 9 bases. The CDR3 region has the DNA TGCAGCGGCGCTGGGACTAGCGGGGCTAGTGAGCAGTTCTTC. This codes for CSGAGTSGASEQFF.

CDR3 bases: TGTGCTAGTGGTCCTCAGGGGGATCAGCCCCAGCATTTT. It yields the protein CASGPQGDQPQHF. The gene calls are TRBV12-5 and TRBJ1-5, with 7 positions matching TRBD1. The trim removed 5 bases at V and 5 bases at J, leaving 3 bases unmatched. The CDR3 totals 13 residues. Germline V gene data show CDR1 as LGHNT and CDR2 as FRNRAP.

This chain links TRBV5-4 with TRBJ2-6; the D is unclear. With 3 bases removed from V and 0 bases from J, the gap between germline ends came to 10 bases. CDR3 length: 16 residues. Germline V CDR1 and CDR2: SGHNT, YYREEE (reference sequence). CDR3 nucleotide sequence: TGTGCCAGCAGCTCTATCAGAAGCTCTGGGGCCAACGTCCTGACTTTC. Translated: CASSSIRSSGANVLTF.

This chain joins TRBV12-3 or TRBV12-4 and TRBJ1-2; 10 bases match TRBD1. The CDR3 loop spans 15 amino acids. The V segment lost 6 bases and the J segment 6 bases; nucleotides outside the gene matches: 10. The CDR3 coding sequence is TGTGCCAGCAGACCCGAGAGTGGGACAGGGGATGGCTACACCTTC. The encoded protein is CASRPESGTGDGYTF.

This clonotype was seen only once. The rearrangement joins TRBV7-3 to TRBJ1-1, with unresolved D. This CDR3 comprises 14 residues. V lost 1 base, J lost 5 bases, and 11 bases lay in between. In germline, CDR1 is SGHTA, CDR2 FQGTGA. CDR3 protein: CASSLSPGWTEAFF. For the CDR3, the DNA is TGTGCCAGCAGCTTAAGTCCGGGGTGGACTGAAGCTTTCTTT.

The chain carries TRBV5-1 and TRBJ2-3, with TRBD2 matching over 13 bases. This CDR3 is built from 17 residues. V trimming: 7 bases; J trimming: 2 bases; junction bases outside the gene matches: 10. Germline V gives CDR1 SGHRS, CDR2 YFSETQ. The CDR3 region is CASSPVGTSGITDTQYF. The CDR3 DNA sequence: TGCGCCAGCTCCCCCGTGGGGACTAGCGGGATCACAGATACGCAGTATTTT.

The CDR3 loop is CASSSQETGAMNTEAFF. CDR3 DNA sequence: TGTGCCAGCAGTTCGCAAGAGACAGGGGCGATGAACACTGAAGCTTTCTTT. This chain joins TRBV27 and TRBJ1-1; 8 nucleotides match TRBD1. Per the germline V gene, CDR1 is MNHEY and CDR2 is SMNVEV (reference sequence). The CDR3 consists of 17 residues. V shed 4 bases, J shed 0 bases, and the junction held 10 bases outside the gene matches.

The chain couples TRBV12-3 or TRBV12-4 to TRBJ2-7, with 9 bases lining up with TRBD2. CDR3 size: 16 residues. V shed 6 bases and J 2 bases; nucleotides not matched to a gene: 11. The CDR3 region has the DNA TGTGCCAGCAGCCTTCAAGGACTAGCGAGAACCTACGAGCAGTACTTC. It yields the protein CASSLQGLARTYEQYF.

This clonotype was recorded a few times. The rearrangement links TRBV19 to TRBJ2-1; weak D call: TRBD2 (5 bases). From germline, CDR1 is LNHDA and CDR2 SQIVND (reference sequence). This CDR3 has 17 residues. V was trimmed by 0 bases and J by 0 bases, leaving 12 bases between them. The CDR3 DNA reads TGTGCCAGTAGTATAGAAAGCTCTAGCTACTCCTACAATGAGCAGTTCTTC. This translates into CASSIESSSYSYNEQFF.

A few counts support this clonotype. This rearrangement joins TRBV20-1 to TRBJ1-1; 7 bases are a match to TRBD1. V lost 0 bases to trimming and J lost 0 bases; unmatched junction nucleotides: 10. CDR3 length: 17 residues. Looked up from germline, CDR1 is DFQATT and CDR2 is SNEGSKA (reference sequence). The CDR3 is CSARDLRTGYMNTEAFF. CDR3 DNA: TGCAGTGCTAGAGATCTACGGACAGGTTATATGAACACTGAAGCTTTCTTT.

The chain joins TRBV19 to TRBJ2-5, with a tentative D call TRBD2 (5 bases). The CDR3 is made up of 15 amino acids. V lost 2 bases, J lost 5 bases, and 15 bases lay in between. Per germline, CDR1 LNHDA and CDR2 SQIVND (reference sequence). The CDR3: CASSISPSSAETQYF. The CDR3 DNA reads TGTGCCAGTAGTATATCGCCTAGCTCGGCGGAGACCCAGTACTTC.

This clonotype was counted a few times. The chain has TRBV5-1 and TRBJ2-7; D unclear. Looked up from germline, CDR1 is SGHRS and CDR2 is YFSETQ. V was clipped by 3 bases and J by 2 bases, with 9 bases between them. The CDR3 is 13 amino acids. The CDR3 reads CASSSPLTYEQYF. CDR3 nucleotide sequence: TGCGCCAGCAGCTCCCCCCTAACCTACGAGCAGTACTTC.

The rearrangement joins TRBV20-1 to TRBJ1-1; D might be TRBD1 (6 bases). V shed 6 bases and J shed 1 base, with 15 bases lying between them. CDR3 length: 14 residues. Looked up from germline, CDR1 is DFQATT and CDR2 is SNEGSKA (reference sequence). The CDR3 DNA sequence: TGCAGTGCCCAGAACCAGGGGACGAACACTGAAGCTTTCTTT. Translating gives CSAQNQGTNTEAFF.

The chain uses TRBV7-2 and TRBJ1-2, with no clear D. Germline assignment: CDR1 SGHTA and CDR2 FQGNSA. The CDR3 totals 16 residues. V lost 5 bases to trimming and J lost 4 bases, with 20 bases between them. The CDR3 sequence is CASSPASGTAAYGYTF. In DNA, the CDR3 is TGTGCCAGCAGCCCCGCCTCTGGAACAGCAGCCTATGGCTACACCTTC.

This clonotype was detected many times. The chain is built from TRBV6-2 or TRBV6-3 and TRBJ2-2, with D possibly matching TRBD2 (5 bases). V lost 6 bases and J 7 bases, leaving 12 bases between the germline ends. Germline-derived CDR1 and CDR2 are MNHEY and SVGEGT. This CDR3 region has 13 residues. Here the CDR3 reads CASSPTGYGELFF. CDR3 nucleotides: TGTGCCAGCAGCCCTACGGGATACGGGGAGCTGTTTTTT.

This clonotype has only a few counts. This chain links TRBV24-1 with TRBJ2-1; 9 bases align to TRBD1. The germline V gene encodes CDR1 KGHDR and CDR2 SFDVKD. V shed 9 bases, J shed 4 bases, and the junction held 6 bases outside the gene matches. The CDR3 is 14 residues long. DNA of the CDR3: TGTGCCACCCGAACCGGGACAGGGTACAATGAGCAGTTCTTC. Translation gives CATRTGTGYNEQFF.

This clonotype was seen a handful of times. The chain joins TRBV27 to TRBJ1-5; 7 bases match TRBD1. V shed 1 base and J 7 bases; nucleotides not matched to a gene: 7. Germline-derived CDR1 and CDR2 are MNHEY and SMNVEV (reference sequence). This CDR3 has 15 amino acids. The DNA for the CDR3 is TGTGCCAGCAGTTTATGGGGAGGGGGCTTGCAGCCCCAGCATTTT. Translation gives CASSLWGGGLQPQHF.